These 9 T cell receptor beta chains share one sample of origin, sequenced in a study of blood T cell repertoires in COVID-19. Clones were sequenced by immunoSEQ multiplex PCR, and TCRdb holds only the in-frame ones, with some missing. The profile covers under 300,000 clones, with around nine tenths appearing a single time and 0.94% taken by the ten largest. Sequenced input: peripheral blood. Source of these receptors: a woman between 40 and 50 years old who had recovered from COVID-19.

The chain combines TRBV21-1 with TRBJ2-5; the table's D gene call, TRBD2, was not cross checked with the DNA. TRBV21-1 is flagged as a pseudogene. The CDR3 totals 16 residues. CDR3 loop: CASSEKKGGHRETQYF. The DNA of the CDR3 is TGTGCCAGCAGCGAAAAAAAGGGGGGGCACCGAGAGACCCAGTACTTC.

This clone appeared a single time. The rearrangement uses TRBV7-8 and TRBJ2-6, with 12 bases lining up with TRBD1. The germline CDR1 and CDR2 sequences are SGHVS and FQNEAQ. The CDR3 spans 18 residues. V lost 3 bases, J lost 4 bases, and 7 bases stayed unmatched. Here the CDR3 DNA reads TGTGCCAGCAGCTTCCTGGGACAGGGGGCGACGGGGGCCAACGTCCTGACTTTC. Residues: CASSFLGQGATGANVLTF.

This chain uses TRBV3-1 (or the pseudogene TRBV3-2) with TRBJ1-6; D is ambiguous. There are 12 residues in the CDR3. The V and J ends lost 5 bases and 7 bases respectively, with 6 bases between them. Germline V CDR1 and CDR2: LGHDT, YNNKEL (reference sequence). CDR3 in DNA: TGTGCCAGCAGCAACTGGAATTCACCCCTCCACTTT. Amino acid sequence: CASSNWNSPLHF.

The V gene is TRBV7-9, the J gene TRBJ2-2; 12 nucleotides match TRBD2. V dropped 5 bases and J dropped 4; count of bases not matched to a gene: 8. Germline values: CDR1 SEHNR, CDR2 FQNEAQ (reference sequence). This CDR3 has 17 residues. The CDR3 DNA is TGTGCCAGCAGCACCGGGACTAGCGGGCGGGGCACCGGGGAGCTGTTTTTT. The encoded protein is CASSTGTSGRGTGELFF. The variable domain in full, completed from reference TRBV7-9 and TRBJ2-2, reads DTGVSQNPRHKITKRGQNVTFRCDPISEHNRLYWYRQTLGQGPEFLTYFQNEAQLEKSRLLSDRFSAERPKGSFSTLEIQRTEQGDSAMYLCASSTGTSGRGTGELFFGEGSRLTVL.

There are a few counts of this clone. This chain joins TRBV5-1 and TRBJ2-7, with 14 bases aligning to TRBD2. Germline CDR1 reads SGHRS; CDR2 reads YFSETQ. CDR3 length: 16 residues. V lost 0 bases and J lost 6; bases outside the gene matches: 5. The CDR3, as DNA: TGCGCCAGCAGCTTGGCGGGGACTAGCGGGAGAACCGAGCAGTACTTC. Its protein is CASSLAGTSGRTEQYF. The whole variable domain, filled in from reference TRBV5-1 and TRBJ2-7, reads KAGVTQTPRYLIKTRGQQVTLSCSPISGHRSVSWYQQTPGQGLQFLFEYFSETQRNKGNFPGRFSGRQFSNSRSEMNVSTLELGDSALYLCASSLAGTSGRTEQYFGPGTRLTVT.

This clone was counted once. The chain has TRBV9 and TRBJ1-6, with D perhaps matching TRBD1 (5 bases). Trimming pared 3 bases from V and 13 bases from J, leaving 17 bases between. Germline CDR1 SGDLS, CDR2 YYNGEE. The length of the CDR3 is 14 residues. CDR3 sequence: CASSAQEGPAPLHF. The CDR3, as DNA: TGTGCCAGCAGCGCCCAGGAGGGGCCGGCGCCCCTCCACTTT.

The genes are TRBV9 and TRBJ1-2; no clear D. Trimming removed 3 bases from V and 8 bases from J, with 17 bases in between. The CDR3 covers 14 residues. CDR1 and CDR2 from the germline V gene are SGDLS and YYNGEE. In DNA, the CDR3 is TGTGCCAGCAGCGGGTTGGACGGAGGAGGAGGCTACACCTTC. It is translated as CASSGLDGGGGYTF.

This clone was counted once. The gene calls are TRBV27 and TRBJ1-2; 9 bases match TRBD1. CDR3 length: 14 residues. The V gene's germline CDR1 is MNHEY and CDR2 SMNVEV (reference sequence). J gave up 6 bases and V 5 bases, and 7 bases lay outside the gene matches. The CDR3 reads CASSPQTGGHGYTF. The CDR3 coding sequence is TGTGCCAGCAGTCCACAGACAGGGGGACATGGCTACACCTTC.

The rearrangement uses TRBV3-1 (or the pseudogene TRBV3-2) and TRBJ2-1; 10 bases fit TRBD2. The CDR3 has 15 amino acids. V dropped 6 bases and J dropped 5; count of bases not matched to a gene: 7. Germline V lookup: CDR1 LGHDT, CDR2 YNNKEL (reference sequence). In DNA form, the CDR3 reads TGTGCCAGCAGACTTATCGGGACTAGCGACAATGAGCAGTTCTTC. It codes for CASRLIGTSDNEQFF.